The next 14 T cell receptor beta chains were all read from a single sample in a study of blood T cell repertoires in COVID-19. Clones were sequenced by immunoSEQ multiplex PCR, and TCRdb holds only the in-frame ones, with some missing. The sample records some 58,000 clones, just over 85% being singletons. The sequencing sample was made of peripheral blood. The receptors come from a man in his forties with acute or convalescent COVID-19.

CDR3 in DNA: TGTGCCAGCAGGACTACAGGGGGAGTTGGAAACACCATATATTTT. Translating gives CASRTTGGVGNTIYF. V is TRBV11-2 and J is TRBJ1-3, with 8 bases identical to TRBD1. The CDR3 sequence is 15 residues long. The germline CDR1 and CDR2 sequences are SGHAT and FQNNGV. V dropped 6 bases and J dropped 3; count of bases not matched to a gene: 7.

The rearrangement uses TRBV9 and TRBJ1-6; possibly TRBD1 for D (6 bases). This CDR3 has 14 amino acids. The V gene's germline CDR1 is SGDLS and CDR2 YYNGEE. Trimming left V 2 bases short and J 10 bases short, with 13 bases between. CDR3: CASSVGAERSPLHF. CDR3 bases: TGTGCCAGCAGCGTGGGGGCCGAGAGATCACCCCTCCACTTT.

V gene TRBV18 combines with J gene TRBJ2-7; D possibly corresponds to TRBD1 (5 bases). The CDR3 runs 14 residues. The V end was cut by 4 bases, the J end by 0 bases, with 10 bases between. Germline V gene data show CDR1 as KGHSH and CDR2 as LQKENI. The chain's CDR3 is CASSQGFSSYEQYF. Here the CDR3 DNA reads TGTGCCAGCTCACAGGGGTTTAGCTCCTACGAGCAGTACTTC.

The J gene is TRBJ1-2, the V gene TRBV28; 7 bases are a match to TRBD1. The J segment lost 8 bases and the V segment lost 4 bases, leaving 7 bases of the junction unmatched. CDR3 size: 13 residues. The germline gives CDR1 MDHEN, CDR2 SYDVKM. The CDR3 here is CASSSQGVGGYTF. CDR3 in DNA: TGTGCCAGCAGTTCTCAGGGGGTTGGCGGCTACACCTTC.

This chain links TRBV11-3 with TRBJ2-1, with TRBD2 matching 7 bases. The ends lost 5 bases at V and 2 bases at J; junction bases unmatched: 6. The CDR3 is made up of 15 amino acids. CDR1 and CDR2 from the germline V gene are SGHNT and YENEEA. CDR3 nucleotides: TGTGCCAGCAGCCGCACGGCGGGGGCCTACAATGAGCAGTTCTTC. Translation: CASSRTAGAYNEQFF.

The gene calls are TRBV5-1 and TRBJ1-5, with TRBD1 identical over 7 bases. This CDR3 region has 15 residues. Germline CDR1 reads SGHRS; CDR2 reads YFSETQ. The V and J ends lost 5 bases and 4 bases, in that order; junction bases with no gene match: 9. The CDR3 DNA is TGCGCCAGCAGGCCCGGGACAGCTCCGAATCAGCCCCAGCATTTT. It encodes CASRPGTAPNQPQHF.

The CDR3 nucleotides are TGTGCCTGGAGTGATTACGGGCGGGGCAATCAGCCCCAGCATTTT. Its protein is CAWSDYGRGNQPQHF. The gene calls are TRBV30 and TRBJ1-5; no definite D call. Trimming stripped 1 base from V and 2 bases from J, with 12 bases between. The CDR3 runs to 15 residues. Germline CDR1 reads GTSNPN; CDR2 reads SVGIG (reference sequence). Full variable domain (missing parts from reference TRBV30 and TRBJ1-5): SQTIHQWPATLVQPVGSPLSLECTVEGTSNPNLYWYRQAAGRGLQLLFYSVGIGQISSEVPQNLSASRPQDRQFILSSKKLLLSDSGFYLCAWSDYGRGNQPQHFGDGTRLSIL.

J is TRBJ1-5 and V is TRBV6-2 or TRBV6-3, with 7 bases that match TRBD1. J lost 2 bases, V lost 3 bases, and 13 bases had no gene match. This CDR3 has 18 amino acids. Looked up from germline, CDR1 is MNHEY and CDR2 is SVGEGT. This CDR3 is CASSYQQGLTGGNQPQHF. The CDR3 bases are TGTGCCAGCAGTTATCAACAGGGGCTGACGGGAGGCAATCAGCCCCAGCATTTT.

The chain has TRBV30 and TRBJ1-2, with D tentatively TRBD1 (5 bases). Trimming shortened V by 3 bases and J by 4 bases, and 18 bases separated the two germline ends. The germline V gene encodes CDR1 GTSNPN and CDR2 SVGIG (reference sequence). The CDR3 is 15 residues long. In DNA form, the CDR3 reads TGTGCCTGGAGACGCCCAGGGCTTACTTTCTATGGCTACACCTTC. Its protein is CAWRRPGLTFYGYTF.

The chain joins TRBV24-1 to TRBJ2-1; D not resolved. The germline V and J ends were trimmed by 4 bases and 5 bases, with 17 bases remaining between them. Germline loops: CDR1 KGHDR, CDR2 SFDVKD. The CDR3 consists of 16 residues. The CDR3 DNA follows: TGTGCCACCAGTGACTCCGGAACCAGACTGGACAATGAGCAGTTCTTC. The encoded protein is CATSDSGTRLDNEQFF.

This chain uses TRBV12-3 or TRBV12-4 with TRBJ2-1, with D tentatively TRBD1 (6 bases). V was clipped by 6 bases and J by 2 bases, with 8 bases between them. CDR3 length: 13 residues. CDR3 sequence: CASRDSPYNEQFF. CDR3 nucleotides: TGTGCCAGCAGGGACAGCCCCTACAATGAGCAGTTCTTC.

J is TRBJ2-5 and V is TRBV29-1, with D perhaps matching TRBD1 (5 bases). This CDR3 contains 11 residues. The V gene's germline CDR1 is SQVTM and CDR2 ANQGSEA. Between the trimmed V and J ends, which lost 3 bases and 5 bases, there was a span of 7 bases. CDR3 protein: CSVEKGETQYF. The CDR3, as DNA: TGCAGCGTTGAGAAGGGGGAGACCCAGTACTTC.

This clone was seen more than once but under ten times. The V call is TRBV7-9, the J call TRBJ1-5, with 8 bases that match TRBD1. Germline V lookup: CDR1 SEHNR, CDR2 FQNEAQ (reference sequence). The CDR3 covers 17 residues. Trimming took 4 bases from V and 3 from J; bases not matched to a gene: 11. The CDR3 is CASSSVPGQEINQPQHF. For the CDR3, the DNA is TGTGCCAGCAGCTCGGTCCCGGGACAGGAGATCAATCAGCCCCAGCATTTT.

The chain joins TRBV9 to TRBJ2-3, with D tentatively TRBD2 (5 bases). This CDR3 comprises 16 residues. CDR1 is SGDLS and CDR2 is YYNGEE in the germline V gene. The ends were cut back, 4 bases at V and 1 base at J, with 16 bases in the middle. The CDR3 loop is CASSPGGSPGTDTQYF. The CDR3 DNA reads as TGTGCCAGCAGCCCCGGCGGGTCCCCGGGCACAGATACGCAGTATTTT.